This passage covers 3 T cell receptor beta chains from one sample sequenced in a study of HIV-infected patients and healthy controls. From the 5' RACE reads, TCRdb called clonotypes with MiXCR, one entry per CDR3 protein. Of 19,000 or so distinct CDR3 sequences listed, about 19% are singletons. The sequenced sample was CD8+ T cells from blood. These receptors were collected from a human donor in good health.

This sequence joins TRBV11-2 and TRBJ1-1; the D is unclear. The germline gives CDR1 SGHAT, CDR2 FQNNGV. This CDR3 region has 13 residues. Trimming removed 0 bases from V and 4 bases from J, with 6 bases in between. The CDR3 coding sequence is TGTGCCAGCAGCTTAGATCTTAGCACTGAAGCTTTCTTT. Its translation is CASSLDLSTEAFF.

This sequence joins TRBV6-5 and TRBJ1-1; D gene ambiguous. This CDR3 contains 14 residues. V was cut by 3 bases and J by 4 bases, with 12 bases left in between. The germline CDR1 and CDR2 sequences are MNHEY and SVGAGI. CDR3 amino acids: CASSYSLRATEAFF. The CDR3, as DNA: TGTGCCAGCAGTTATAGTTTAAGAGCCACTGAAGCTTTCTTT.

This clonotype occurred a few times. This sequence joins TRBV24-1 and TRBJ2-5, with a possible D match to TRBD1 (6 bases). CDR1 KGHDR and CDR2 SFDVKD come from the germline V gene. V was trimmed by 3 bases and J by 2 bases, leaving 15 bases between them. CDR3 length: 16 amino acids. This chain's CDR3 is CATSDARQDFQETQYF. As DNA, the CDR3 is TGTGCCACCAGTGATGCCAGACAGGACTTTCAAGAGACCCAGTACTTC.